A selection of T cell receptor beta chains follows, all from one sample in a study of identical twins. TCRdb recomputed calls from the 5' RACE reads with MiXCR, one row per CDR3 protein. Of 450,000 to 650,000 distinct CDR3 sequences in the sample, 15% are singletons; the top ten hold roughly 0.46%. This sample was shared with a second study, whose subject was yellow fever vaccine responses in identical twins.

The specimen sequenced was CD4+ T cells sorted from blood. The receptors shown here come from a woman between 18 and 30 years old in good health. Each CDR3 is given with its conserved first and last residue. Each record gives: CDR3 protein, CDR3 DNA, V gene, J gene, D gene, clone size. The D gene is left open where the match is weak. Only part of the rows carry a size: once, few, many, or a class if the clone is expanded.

CDR3 protein: CASSESRGFVNEQFF
CDR3 DNA: TGTGCCAGCAGTGAAAGTAGGGGGTTTGTTAATGAGCAGTTCTTC
V gene: TRBV2
J gene: TRBJ2-1
D gene: -
clone size: -

CDR3 protein: CSVLRTGEPRKEGYTF
CDR3 DNA: TGCAGTGTGCTAAGAACTGGGGAACCACGCAAAGAGGGCTACACCTTC
V gene: TRBV20-1
J gene: TRBJ1-2
D gene: -
clone size: many

CDR3 protein: CSASKQLGNSPLHF
CDR3 DNA: TGCAGTGCTAGTAAACAGTTGGGTAATTCACCCCTCCACTTT
V gene: TRBV20-1
J gene: TRBJ1-6
D gene: -
clone size: -

CDR3 protein: CAIRQTGAGSGYTF
CDR3 DNA: TGTGCCATCAGGCAAACAGGGGCCGGTTCGGGCTACACCTTC
V gene: TRBV10-3
J gene: TRBJ1-2
D gene: TRBD1
clone size: few

CDR3 protein: CASTRLAGQETQYF
CDR3 DNA: TGCGCCAGCACTAGACTAGCGGGACAAGAGACCCAGTACTTC
V gene: TRBV5-1
J gene: TRBJ2-5
D gene: TRBD2
clone size: -

CDR3 protein: CSARADSRNQPQHF
CDR3 DNA: TGCAGTGCTAGAGCCGACAGCCGCAATCAGCCCCAGCATTTT
V gene: TRBV20-1
J gene: TRBJ1-5
D gene: -
clone size: few

CDR3 protein: CASSKRVFRDRPPDEQFF
CDR3 DNA: TGTGCCAGCAGCAAACGAGTATTCAGGGACAGACCTCCAGATGAGCAGTTCTTC
V gene: TRBV21-1
J gene: TRBJ2-1
D gene: -
clone size: -

CDR3 protein: CASSGDIAYEQYF
CDR3 DNA: TGTGCCAGCAGTGGAGACATCGCCTACGAGCAGTACTTC
V gene: TRBV12-3/TRBV12-4
J gene: TRBJ2-7
D gene: -
clone size: few

CDR3 protein: CASSGMTLEAFF
CDR3 DNA: TGTGCCAGCAGTGGAATGACACTCGAAGCTTTCTTT
V gene: TRBV6-1
J gene: TRBJ1-1
D gene: -
clone size: few

CDR3 protein: CASSGRLPVQETQYF
CDR3 DNA: TGCGCCAGCAGCGGGCGCCTTCCGGTTCAAGAGACCCAGTACTTC
V gene: TRBV5-1
J gene: TRBJ2-5
D gene: -
clone size: -

CDR3 protein: CASNLRGAFLAKNIQFF
CDR3 DNA: TGTGCCAGCAACCTACGAGGGGCATTTTTAGCCAAAAACATTCAGTTCTTC
V gene: TRBV2
J gene: TRBJ2-1
D gene: -
clone size: few

CDR3 protein: CASRMGQTNYGYTF
CDR3 DNA: TGTGCCAGCAGGATGGGACAGACTAACTATGGCTACACCTTC
V gene: TRBV2
J gene: TRBJ1-2
D gene: TRBD1
clone size: -

CDR3 protein: CSDTGKGTDTQYF
CDR3 DNA: TGCAGCGATACAGGGAAGGGAACAGATACGCAGTATTTT
V gene: TRBV29-1
J gene: TRBJ2-3
D gene: -
clone size: few

CDR3 protein: CASTHREHSPLHF
CDR3 DNA: TGTGCCAGCACCCACAGGGAGCATTCACCCCTCCACTTT
V gene: TRBV12-3/TRBV12-4
J gene: TRBJ1-6
D gene: -
clone size: many

CDR3 protein: CASSLGTGGGEQYF
CDR3 DNA: TGTGCCAGCAGTTTAGGGACAGGGGGAGGCGAGCAGTACTTC
V gene: TRBV28
J gene: TRBJ2-7
D gene: TRBD1
clone size: -

CDR3 protein: CASSLNLRTYGYTF
CDR3 DNA: TGTGCCAGCAGTTTAAACCTGAGGACCTATGGCTACACCTTC
V gene: TRBV12-3/TRBV12-4
J gene: TRBJ1-2
D gene: -
clone size: -

CDR3 protein: CASSQGQPTNTGELFF
CDR3 DNA: TGCGCCAGCAGCCAAGGACAACCGACGAACACCGGGGAGCTGTTTTTT
V gene: TRBV5-1
J gene: TRBJ2-2
D gene: -
clone size: -

CDR3 protein: CASSQVQAPAGTQYF
CDR3 DNA: TGCGCCAGCAGCCAAGTACAGGCCCCTGCGGGTACGCAGTATTTT
V gene: TRBV4-1
J gene: TRBJ2-3
D gene: -
clone size: many

CDR3 protein: CASSQDPAGNQETQYF
CDR3 DNA: TGTGCCAGCAGCCAAGATCCAGCGGGTAACCAAGAGACCCAGTACTTC
V gene: TRBV4-2
J gene: TRBJ2-5
D gene: -
clone size: few

CDR3 protein: CASSELRVGTGTDTQYF
CDR3 DNA: TGTGCCAGCAGTGAATTGAGGGTGGGCACTGGCACAGATACGCAGTATTTT
V gene: TRBV6-1
J gene: TRBJ2-3
D gene: -
clone size: -

CDR3 protein: CAIQGARTGELFF
CDR3 DNA: TGTGCCATACAGGGGGCAAGGACCGGGGAGCTGTTTTTT
V gene: TRBV6-1
J gene: TRBJ2-2
D gene: TRBD1
clone size: few

CDR3 protein: CSARETGTPRGNEQFF
CDR3 DNA: TGCAGTGCTAGAGAGACAGGGACCCCCCGAGGCAATGAGCAGTTCTTC
V gene: TRBV20-1
J gene: TRBJ2-1
D gene: TRBD1
clone size: few

CDR3 protein: CASSYRARGIDEQFF
CDR3 DNA: TGTGCCAGCAGCTATAGGGCCAGGGGGATCGATGAGCAGTTCTTC
V gene: TRBV7-2
J gene: TRBJ2-1
D gene: TRBD1
clone size: -

CDR3 protein: CSVEGNTEAFF
CDR3 DNA: TGCAGCGTTGAGGGGAACACTGAAGCTTTCTTT
V gene: TRBV29-1
J gene: TRBJ1-1
D gene: -
clone size: many

CDR3 protein: CATGPTGINEQFF
CDR3 DNA: TGTGCCACGGGGCCCACAGGGATCAATGAGCAGTTCTTC
V gene: TRBV12-3/TRBV12-4
J gene: TRBJ2-1
D gene: -
clone size: -

CDR3 protein: CASSLHRNSYEQYF
CDR3 DNA: TGTGCCAGCAGTTTACACAGGAACTCCTACGAGCAGTACTTC
V gene: TRBV12-3/TRBV12-4
J gene: TRBJ2-7
D gene: -
clone size: many

CDR3 protein: CASSLGDRFGEETQYF
CDR3 DNA: TGCGCCAGCAGCTTGGGGGACCGCTTCGGCGAGGAGACCCAGTACTTC
V gene: TRBV5-1
J gene: TRBJ2-5
D gene: -
clone size: few

CDR3 protein: CATNGRGTDTQYF
CDR3 DNA: TGTGCCACCAACGGCAGGGGCACAGATACGCAGTATTTT
V gene: TRBV24-1
J gene: TRBJ2-3
D gene: -
clone size: few

CDR3 protein: CASSLEPRDRGSNEQYF
CDR3 DNA: TGTGCCAGCAGCTTAGAGCCCCGGGACAGGGGATCGAACGAGCAGTACTTC
V gene: TRBV7-9
J gene: TRBJ2-7
D gene: TRBD1
clone size: few

CDR3 protein: CASSPDGGSNTEAFF
CDR3 DNA: TGTGCCAGCAGCCCGGATGGAGGATCGAACACTGAAGCTTTCTTT
V gene: TRBV6-1
J gene: TRBJ1-1
D gene: -
clone size: many

CDR3 protein: CSARAPGPPDTQYF
CDR3 DNA: TGCAGTGCTAGAGCTCCGGGGCCCCCAGATACGCAGTATTTT
V gene: TRBV20-1
J gene: TRBJ2-3
D gene: -
clone size: few

CDR3 protein: CASKRYRDIDGYTF
CDR3 DNA: TGTGCCAGCAAAAGATACCGGGACATCGATGGCTACACCTTC
V gene: TRBV27
J gene: TRBJ1-2
D gene: -
clone size: few

CDR3 protein: CASSPVRGSRYGYTF
CDR3 DNA: TGTGCCAGCTCACCCGTCAGGGGGTCTCGGTATGGCTACACCTTC
V gene: TRBV18
J gene: TRBJ1-2
D gene: TRBD1
clone size: few

CDR3 protein: CASSPTISTSSHYGYTF
CDR3 DNA: TGCGCCAGCAGCCCGACGATTAGCACGAGTAGCCACTATGGCTACACCTTC
V gene: TRBV5-1
J gene: TRBJ1-2
D gene: -
clone size: -

CDR3 protein: CAISESSGNTDTQYF
CDR3 DNA: TGTGCCATCAGTGAGTCTAGCGGGAACACAGATACGCAGTATTTT
V gene: TRBV10-3
J gene: TRBJ2-3
D gene: TRBD2
clone size: -

CDR3 protein: CASSLVDRGSNEQFF
CDR3 DNA: TGCGCCAGCAGCTTGGTGGACAGGGGGTCCAATGAGCAGTTCTTC
V gene: TRBV5-1
J gene: TRBJ2-1
D gene: TRBD1
clone size: -

CDR3 protein: CASSLGLAALQFF
CDR3 DNA: TGTGCCAGCAGCTTGGGACTAGCGGCCCTTCAGTTCTTC
V gene: TRBV5-6
J gene: TRBJ2-1
D gene: TRBD2
clone size: few

CDR3 protein: CASSEAGGELSIHYEQYF
CDR3 DNA: TGCGCCAGCAGTGAAGCGGGAGGGGAGCTGTCAATACACTACGAGCAGTACTTC
V gene: TRBV10-2
J gene: TRBJ2-7
D gene: TRBD2
clone size: -

CDR3 protein: CASSFTGTSGFFVSYEQYF
CDR3 DNA: TGTGCCAGCAGCTTTACCGGGACTAGCGGGTTCTTTGTATCCTACGAGCAGTACTTC
V gene: TRBV7-8
J gene: TRBJ2-7
D gene: TRBD2
clone size: few

CDR3 protein: CSARAHLGRSGYTF
CDR3 DNA: TGCAGTGCTAGAGCACACCTGGGAAGGAGTGGCTACACCTTC
V gene: TRBV20-1
J gene: TRBJ1-2
D gene: -
clone size: few

CDR3 protein: CSARVLTDTQYF
CDR3 DNA: TGCAGTGCTAGAGTCCTCACAGATACGCAGTATTTT
V gene: TRBV20-1
J gene: TRBJ2-3
D gene: -
clone size: many

CDR3 protein: CASSQETTGAKTGELFF
CDR3 DNA: TGTGCCAGCAGCCAAGAAACGACAGGGGCCAAAACCGGGGAGCTGTTTTTT
V gene: TRBV4-2
J gene: TRBJ2-2
D gene: TRBD1
clone size: -

CDR3 protein: CASSLQGESSYNEQFF
CDR3 DNA: TGTGCCAGCTCCTTACAGGGGGAAAGCTCCTACAATGAGCAGTTCTTC
V gene: TRBV18
J gene: TRBJ2-1
D gene: TRBD1
clone size: few

CDR3 protein: CATQSRNEQFF
CDR3 DNA: TGTGCCACCCAATCCCGGAATGAGCAGTTCTTC
V gene: TRBV28
J gene: TRBJ2-1
D gene: -
clone size: -

CDR3 protein: CSARDQGGTPDTGELFF
CDR3 DNA: TGCAGTGCTAGAGACCAGGGAGGGACTCCCGACACCGGGGAGCTGTTTTTT
V gene: TRBV20-1
J gene: TRBJ2-2
D gene: TRBD2
clone size: -

CDR3 protein: CASSPGGQLTKNIQYF
CDR3 DNA: TGTGCCAGCAGCCCGGGGGGGCAATTAACCAAAAACATTCAGTACTTC
V gene: TRBV27
J gene: TRBJ2-4
D gene: TRBD2
clone size: -

CDR3 protein: CSARTGHTEAFF
CDR3 DNA: TGCAGTGCTAGAACAGGGCACACTGAAGCTTTCTTT
V gene: TRBV20-1
J gene: TRBJ1-1
D gene: -
clone size: few

CDR3 protein: CASSPQPGQGSYEQYF
CDR3 DNA: TGTGCCAGCAGCCCCCAACCCGGACAGGGATCCTACGAGCAGTACTTC
V gene: TRBV16
J gene: TRBJ2-7
D gene: TRBD1
clone size: -

CDR3 protein: CSAYGHAGQPQHF
CDR3 DNA: TGCAGTGCCTACGGACACGCGGGTCAGCCCCAGCATTTT
V gene: TRBV20-1
J gene: TRBJ1-5
D gene: -
clone size: few

CDR3 protein: CASSLAYSSGSSYEQYF
CDR3 DNA: TGCGCCAGCAGCTTGGCCTACAGTAGCGGGAGCTCCTACGAGCAGTACTTC
V gene: TRBV5-1
J gene: TRBJ2-7
D gene: TRBD2
clone size: few

CDR3 protein: CSARDTGSWEQHF
CDR3 DNA: TGCAGTGCTAGAGATACAGGCAGCTGGGAGCAGCACTTC
V gene: TRBV20-1
J gene: TRBJ2-7
D gene: -
clone size: -

CDR3 protein: CSARDGLAVTNEQFF
CDR3 DNA: TGCAGTGCTAGAGACGGACTAGCGGTAACTAATGAGCAGTTCTTC
V gene: TRBV20-1
J gene: TRBJ2-1
D gene: TRBD2
clone size: -

CDR3 protein: CSFRDTGELFF
CDR3 DNA: TGCAGCTTCAGGGACACCGGGGAGCTGTTTTTT
V gene: TRBV29-1
J gene: TRBJ2-2
D gene: -
clone size: -

CDR3 protein: CASSPFASGNTGELFF
CDR3 DNA: TGTGCCAGCTCACCATTTGCTAGCGGGAACACCGGGGAGCTGTTTTTT
V gene: TRBV18
J gene: TRBJ2-2
D gene: TRBD2
clone size: few

CDR3 protein: CASRMTGGGADTQYF
CDR3 DNA: TGTGCCAGCAGAATGACAGGGGGCGGTGCAGATACGCAGTATTTT
V gene: TRBV12-3/TRBV12-4
J gene: TRBJ2-3
D gene: TRBD1
clone size: -

CDR3 protein: CASSDTGLHYNEQFF
CDR3 DNA: TGTGCCAGCAGTGATACGGGGCTACACTACAATGAGCAGTTCTTC
V gene: TRBV25-1
J gene: TRBJ2-1
D gene: -
clone size: few

CDR3 protein: CASSKVGDLKVNEQFF
CDR3 DNA: TGTGCCAGCAGCAAAGTCGGGGACCTAAAGGTCAATGAGCAGTTCTTC
V gene: TRBV21-1
J gene: TRBJ2-1
D gene: -
clone size: -

CDR3 protein: CASSFGPGTSGILSYNEQFF
CDR3 DNA: TGTGCCAGCAGTTTCGGACCCGGGACTAGCGGGATCCTCTCCTACAATGAGCAGTTCTTC
V gene: TRBV28
J gene: TRBJ2-1
D gene: TRBD2
clone size: -

CDR3 protein: CAISDRTQETQYF
CDR3 DNA: TGTGCCATCAGTGATAGAACGCAAGAGACCCAGTACTTC
V gene: TRBV10-3
J gene: TRBJ2-5
D gene: -
clone size: -